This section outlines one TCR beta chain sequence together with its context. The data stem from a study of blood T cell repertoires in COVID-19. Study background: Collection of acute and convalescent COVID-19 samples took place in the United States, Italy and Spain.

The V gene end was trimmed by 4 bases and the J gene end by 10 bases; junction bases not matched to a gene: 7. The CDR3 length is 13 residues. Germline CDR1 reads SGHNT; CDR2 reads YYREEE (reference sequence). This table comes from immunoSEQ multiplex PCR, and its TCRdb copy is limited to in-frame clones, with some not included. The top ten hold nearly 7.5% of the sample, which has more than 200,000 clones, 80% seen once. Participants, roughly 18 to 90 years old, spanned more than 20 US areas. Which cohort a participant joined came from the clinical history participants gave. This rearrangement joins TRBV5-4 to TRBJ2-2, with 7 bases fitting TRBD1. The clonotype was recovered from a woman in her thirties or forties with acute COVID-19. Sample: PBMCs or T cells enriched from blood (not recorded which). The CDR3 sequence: CASSMDRSEELFF. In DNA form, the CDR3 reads TGTGCCAGCAGCATGGACAGGTCCGAGGAGCTGTTTTTT.